Below are 21 T cell receptor beta chains sequenced from a single sample in a study of cytomegalovirus exposure and HLA in healthy donors. PCR primers comprised 60 Vbeta and 13 Jbeta primers. Some clones are missing from TCRdb's copy, which holds only in-frame ones; the method was immunoSEQ multiplex PCR. Of roughly 120,000 clones listed, around 67% are singletons. The specimen sequenced was PBMCs. Receptors were obtained from a man between 60 and 75 years old in good health and CMV-seropositive.

The rearrangement links TRBV28 to TRBJ1-3, with 8 bases that match TRBD1. V gave up 5 bases and J gave up 4 bases; unmatched junction bases: 10. The CDR3 extends over 16 amino acids. The germline V gene has CDR1 MDHEN and CDR2 SYDVKM. This chain's CDR3 is CASSPLTGVGGNTIYF. In nucleotides, the CDR3 is TGTGCCAGCAGTCCCTTGACAGGGGTGGGCGGAAACACCATATATTTT.

This clone has a count of ten or more. The J gene is TRBJ1-4, the V gene TRBV6-1, with D tentatively TRBD1 (5 bases). V lost 2 bases, J lost 7 bases, and 14 bases lay in between. Germline V CDR1 and CDR2: MNHNS, SASEGT. The CDR3 is 15 amino acids. The CDR3 nucleotides read TGTGCCAGCAGTGAACAGGCAGGGCTGGTTGAAAAACTGTTTTTT. Protein sequence: CASSEQAGLVEKLFF.

This sequence joins TRBV18 and TRBJ2-1, with 8 bases lining up with TRBD2. In germline, CDR1 is KGHSH, CDR2 LQKENI. With V trimmed by 4 bases and J by 10 bases, 3 bases remained unmatched. The CDR3 has 12 residues. CDR3 in DNA: TGTGCCAGCTCACTCGGCGGGGGGGAGCAGTTCTTC. Protein sequence: CASSLGGGEQFF.

The chain recombines TRBV6-4 with TRBJ1-2; TRBD1 aligns across 9 bases. The CDR3 extends over 13 amino acids. The J segment lost 4 bases and the V segment lost 8 bases, leaving 5 bases of the junction unmatched. In germline, CDR1 is MRHNA, CDR2 SNTAGT. This chain's CDR3 is CASYRGPIYGYTF. CDR3 DNA: TGTGCCAGCTACAGGGGGCCGATCTATGGCTACACCTTC.

The chain uses TRBV6-1 and TRBJ2-1; 9 nucleotides match TRBD1. CDR1 is MNHNS and CDR2 is SASEGT in the germline V gene. Unmatched junction bases numbered 13, after V lost 1 base and J lost 6 bases. The CDR3 is made up of 18 amino acids. CDR3 nucleotide sequence: TGTGCCAGCAGTGAAGTCCCGTATACCGGGACAGGGACCAATGAGCAGTTCTTC. It yields the protein CASSEVPYTGTGTNEQFF.

This chain joins TRBV7-8 and TRBJ2-7; TRBD1 is a possible D gene (7 bases). The CDR3 covers 14 residues. The V end lost 4 bases, the J end lost 7 bases, and 17 bases lay between the germline ends. Germline loops: CDR1 SGHVS, CDR2 FQNEAQ. The CDR3 DNA follows: TGTGCCAGCAGCTCTGACAGGGAGGTCAAAGAGCAGTACTTC. It specifies CASSSDREVKEQYF.

V is TRBV28 and J is TRBJ1-5, with D unresolved. Germline V gene lookup returns CDR1 MDHEN and CDR2 SYDVKM. V was trimmed by 11 bases and J by 1 base, leaving 18 bases between them. CDR3 length: 15 residues. For the CDR3, the DNA is TGTGCCGCGAAGGCTATCGGGGAGAGCAATCAGCCCCAGCATTTT. This encodes CAAKAIGESNQPQHF.

V gene TRBV5-3 combines with J gene TRBJ1-4; D might be TRBD1 (6 bases). TRBV5-3 is identified as an open reading frame with a role that is uncertain. Trimming cost V 4 bases and J 5 bases, with 27 bases left between them. The length of the CDR3 is 19 residues. CDR3 sequence (DNA): TGTGCCAGAAGCCAGTACAGGGTTGCCACCCTGCTAGTCAATGAAAAACTGTTTTTT. Its protein product is CARSQYRVATLLVNEKLFF.

The chain is built from TRBV4-2 and TRBJ1-6, with 7 bases lining up with TRBD1. This CDR3 comprises 20 residues. The V and J ends lost 0 bases and 4 bases, in that order; junction bases with no gene match: 15. Germline-derived CDR1 and CDR2 are LGHNA and YNFKEQ. CDR3 sequence reads: CASSQDFTTGTAQYNSPLHF. CDR3 sequence (DNA): TGTGCCAGCAGCCAAGACTTTACTACTGGGACAGCGCAATATAATTCACCCCTCCACTTT.

The CDR3 sequence: CASREDPNPLYGYTF. CDR3 nucleotide sequence: TGTGCCAGCCGGGAGGACCCAAATCCCCTCTATGGCTACACCTTC. The V call is TRBV6-5, the J call TRBJ1-2; unclear D gene. The V end was cut by 8 bases, the J end by 4 bases, with 20 bases between. The CDR3 loop spans 15 amino acids. Germline loops: CDR1 MNHEY, CDR2 SVGAGI.

The V and J genes are TRBV2 and TRBJ1-1; D is ambiguous. Germline lookup yields CDR1 SNHLY and CDR2 FYNNEI. This CDR3 region has 13 residues. V was cut by 4 bases and J by 6 bases, with 12 bases left in between. The CDR3 DNA reads as TGTGCCAGCAGTGTGGCCTATGGAGCTGAAGCTTTCTTT. Amino acid sequence: CASSVAYGAEAFF.

This rearrangement joins TRBV13 to TRBJ2-3; D unresolved. The CDR3 has 13 residues. Trimming cost V 3 bases and J 1 base, with 5 bases left between them. Germline V CDR1 and CDR2: PRHDT, FYEKMQ (reference sequence). CDR3 nucleotide sequence: TGTGCCAGCAGCTTCTCAGGCACAGATACGCAGTATTTT. Its translation: CASSFSGTDTQYF.

The chain is built from TRBV7-3 and TRBJ2-1, with 8 bases aligning to TRBD2. CDR3 length equals 14 residues. The germline V gene has CDR1 SGHTA and CDR2 FQGTGA. With 2 bases clipped from V and 7 bases from J, the junction kept 4 bases outside the gene matches. The CDR3 spells CASSLPGLGNEQFF. The CDR3 nucleotides are TGTGCCAGCAGCTTACCGGGACTAGGGAATGAGCAGTTCTTC.

This clone was counted once. Germline is not matched at one junction end, which may reflect a read error. The chain has TRBV7-7 and TRBJ1-6, with D uncertain. Germline CDR1 is SSHAT and CDR2 is FNYEAQ (reference sequence). The CDR3 spans 13 residues. DNA for the CDR3: TGTGCTAGCAGCTTCTCGGGAAATTCACCCCTCCACTTT. Protein: CASSFSGNSPLHF.

The chain carries TRBV9 and TRBJ2-3; 8 bases fit TRBD2. The CDR3 is 17 amino acids. Germline CDR1 SGDLS, CDR2 YYNGEE. Unmatched junction bases numbered 8, after V lost 0 bases and J lost 2 bases. The CDR3 DNA reads as TGTGCCAGCAGCGTAGGTCCGCGCGGGGGGCTCACAGATACGCAGTATTTT. As protein: CASSVGPRGGLTDTQYF.

This clone was observed once. V is TRBV5-1 and J is TRBJ1-4; a possible D gene is TRBD1 (6 bases). Looked up from germline, CDR1 is SGHRS and CDR2 is YFSETQ. V lost 2 bases to trimming and J lost 1 base, with 6 bases between them. The CDR3 contains 14 residues. CDR3 sequence reads: CASSLGGTNEKLFF. The CDR3, as DNA: TGCGCCAGCAGCTTAGGGGGAACTAATGAAAAACTGTTTTTT.

This chain connects TRBV27 to TRBJ1-5; D unresolved. The ends were cut back, 3 bases at V and 6 bases at J, with 9 bases in the middle. In germline, CDR1 is MNHEY, CDR2 SMNVEV (reference sequence). This CDR3 has 13 residues. CDR3 nucleotides: TGTGCCAGCAGTTTCTCGATCGGTCAGCCCCAGCATTTT. Translation gives CASSFSIGQPQHF.

The chain links TRBV6-5 to TRBJ2-7, with unresolved D. This CDR3 spans 13 amino acids. V lost 1 base and J lost 3, with 7 bases in between. CDR1 MNHEY and CDR2 SVGAGI come from the germline V gene. This CDR3 reads CASSYFINYEQYF. The CDR3 region has the DNA TGTGCCAGCAGTTACTTTATTAACTACGAGCAGTACTTC.

This clone was seen a few times. The chain joins TRBV7-9 to TRBJ1-2; 7 nucleotides match TRBD1. With V trimmed by 8 bases and J by 4 bases, 10 bases remained unmatched. Germline CDR1 and CDR2: SEHNR and FQNEAQ (reference sequence). CDR3 size: 14 residues. This CDR3 reads CASGKDRVIYGYTF. CDR3 coding DNA: TGTGCCAGCGGAAAAGACAGGGTCATCTATGGCTACACCTTC.

This clone was picked up a small number of times. The genes are TRBV21-1 and TRBJ2-7; the DNA was not used to check the table's D call, TRBD1. TRBV21-1 is an annotated pseudogene. CDR3 length: 14 amino acids. The CDR3 DNA is TGTGCCAGCAGCAAAGAGGGACACCAGCCCAGGCTGTACTTC. Translation gives CASSKEGHQPRLYF.

This chain uses TRBV25-1 with TRBJ2-5; 8 bases match TRBD1. The CDR3 has 13 amino acids. The germline V gene encodes CDR1 MGHDK and CDR2 SYGVNS. V lost 7 bases, J lost 7 bases, and 8 bases stayed unmatched. The CDR3 reads CASNIGQGGTQYF. CDR3 sequence (DNA): TGTGCCAGCAACATCGGACAGGGAGGGACCCAGTACTTC.